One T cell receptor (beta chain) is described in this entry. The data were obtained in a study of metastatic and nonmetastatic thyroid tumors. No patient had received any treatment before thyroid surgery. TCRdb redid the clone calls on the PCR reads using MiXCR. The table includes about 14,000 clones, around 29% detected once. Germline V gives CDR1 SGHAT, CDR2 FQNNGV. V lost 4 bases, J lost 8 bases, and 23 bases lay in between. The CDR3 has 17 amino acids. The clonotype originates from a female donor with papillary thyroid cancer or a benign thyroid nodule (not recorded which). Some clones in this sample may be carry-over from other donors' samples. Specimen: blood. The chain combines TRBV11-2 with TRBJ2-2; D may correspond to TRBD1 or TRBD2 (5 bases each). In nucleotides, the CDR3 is TGTGCCAGCAGCTACCTTCCGGGGCGCCTTCCGGGGGGGGAGCTGTTTTTT. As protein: CASSYLPGRLPGGELFF.